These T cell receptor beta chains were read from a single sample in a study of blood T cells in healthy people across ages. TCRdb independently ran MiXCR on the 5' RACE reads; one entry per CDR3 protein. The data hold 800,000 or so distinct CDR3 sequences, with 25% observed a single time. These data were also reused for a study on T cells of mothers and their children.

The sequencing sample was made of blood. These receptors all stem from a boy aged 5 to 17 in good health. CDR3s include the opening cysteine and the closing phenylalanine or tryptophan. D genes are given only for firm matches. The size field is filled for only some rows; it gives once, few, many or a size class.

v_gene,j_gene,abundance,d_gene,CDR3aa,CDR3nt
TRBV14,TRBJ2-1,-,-,CASSQVFRQWEQFF,TGTGCCAGCAGCCAAGTTTTCCGACAGTGGGAGCAGTTCTTC
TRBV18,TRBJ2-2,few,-,CASSPLTELNTGELFF,TGTGCCAGCTCACCACTTACGGAATTAAACACCGGGGAGCTGTTTTTT
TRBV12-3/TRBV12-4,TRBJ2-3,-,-,CASSPWERSTDTQYF,TGTGCCAGCAGCCCCTGGGAGCGAAGCACAGATACGCAGTATTTT
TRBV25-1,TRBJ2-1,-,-,CASIDPVGGLGEQFF,TGTGCCAGCATCGATCCAGTCGGGGGGCTAGGTGAGCAGTTCTTC
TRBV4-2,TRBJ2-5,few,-,CASSQDKGLVQETQYF,TGTGCCAGCAGCCAAGATAAAGGGTTGGTTCAAGAGACCCAGTACTTC
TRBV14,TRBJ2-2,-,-,CASSLRDMLAGELFF,TGTGCCAGCAGCCTCCGGGACATGCTAGCCGGGGAGCTGTTTTTT
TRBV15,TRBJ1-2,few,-,CATSGGALYGYTF,TGTGCCACCAGCGGAGGGGCTCTCTATGGCTACACCTTC
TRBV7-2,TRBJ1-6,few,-,CASSSRTAALNSPLHF,TGTGCCAGCAGCTCCAGGACAGCCGCCTTAAATTCACCCCTCCACTTT
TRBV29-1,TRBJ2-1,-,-,CSVVVDRVNNEQFF,TGCAGCGTGGTGGTAGATCGGGTCAACAATGAGCAGTTCTTC
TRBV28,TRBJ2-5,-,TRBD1,CASSLWTGGGVETQYF,TGTGCCAGCAGTTTATGGACAGGGGGCGGGGTGGAGACCCAGTACTTC
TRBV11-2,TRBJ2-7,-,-,CASTSLDNEQYF,TGTGCCAGCACCTCTTTGGATAACGAGCAGTACTTC
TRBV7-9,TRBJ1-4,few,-,CASSLAPEDEKLFF,TGTGCCAGCAGCTTAGCCCCGGAGGATGAAAAACTGTTTTTT
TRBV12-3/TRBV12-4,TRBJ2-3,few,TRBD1,CASTMTGLDTQYF,TGTGCCAGCACCATGACAGGGCTAGATACGCAGTATTTT
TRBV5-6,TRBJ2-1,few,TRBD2,CASSPGGSEQFF,TGTGCCAGCAGCCCGGGGGGTAGTGAGCAGTTCTTC
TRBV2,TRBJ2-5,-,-,CASRGAGASETQYF,TGTGCCAGCAGGGGAGCAGGGGCCTCGGAGACCCAGTACTTC
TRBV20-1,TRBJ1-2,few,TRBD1,CSARAGTGGTLGGYTF,TGCAGTGCTAGGGCCGGGACAGGGGGCACCCTTGGGGGCTACACCTTC
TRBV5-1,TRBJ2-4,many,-,CASSLAGGDIQYF,TGCGCCAGCAGCTTGGCCGGGGGAGACATTCAGTACTTC
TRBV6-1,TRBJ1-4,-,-,CASSTRPMTGLNEKLFF,TGTGCCAGCAGCACCCGCCCCATGACAGGTCTTAATGAAAAACTGTTTTTT
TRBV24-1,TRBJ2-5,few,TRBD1,CATSDTGTGSQETQHF,TGTGCAACCAGTGATACCGGGACAGGGAGCCAAGAGACCCAGCACTTC
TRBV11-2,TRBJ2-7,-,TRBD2,CASSLEGGRAWNEQYF,TGTGCCAGCAGCTTAGAAGGCGGGAGGGCTTGGAACGAGCAGTACTTC
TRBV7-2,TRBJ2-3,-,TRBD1,CASSRPTGDMNTDTQYF,TGTGCCAGCAGCCGTCCGACAGGGGACATGAACACAGATACGCAGTATTTT
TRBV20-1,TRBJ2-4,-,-,CSALEGLAKNIQYF,TGCAGTGCATTAGAGGGCCTAGCCAAAAACATTCAGTACTTC
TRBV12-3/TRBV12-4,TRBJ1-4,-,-,CASSYPGVGEKLFF,TGTGCCAGCAGCTATCCAGGGGTCGGTGAAAAACTGTTTTTT
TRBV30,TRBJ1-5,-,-,CAWSTGTQQPQHF,TGTGCCTGGAGTACAGGGACTCAACAGCCCCAGCATTTT
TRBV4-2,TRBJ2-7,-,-,CASSLYGTYEQYF,TGTGCCAGCAGCCTTTACGGGACCTACGAGCAGTACTTC
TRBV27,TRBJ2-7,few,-,CASSLTNGFYEQYF,TGTGCCAGCAGTTTGACTAACGGGTTCTACGAGCAGTACTTC
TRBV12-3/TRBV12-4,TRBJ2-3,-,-,CACTADKSSTDTQYF,TGTGCCTGCACGGCGGACAAATCTAGCACAGATACGCAGTATTTT
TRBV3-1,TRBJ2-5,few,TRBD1,CASSPRTGRRETQYF,TGTGCCAGCAGCCCCCGGACAGGGAGAAGAGAGACCCAGTACTTC
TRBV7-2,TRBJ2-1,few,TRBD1,CASSLGQGALGEQFF,TGTGCCAGCAGCTTGGGACAGGGGGCTTTAGGTGAGCAGTTCTTC
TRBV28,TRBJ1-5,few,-,CASSRAGGGWGNQPQHF,TGTGCCAGCAGCCGGGCGGGCGGGGGCTGGGGCAATCAGCCCCAGCATTTT